The 23 T cell receptor beta chains reported below all come from one sample, sequenced in a study of shared clonotypes between healthy human individuals. Only in-frame clones appear in the TCRdb table, and some are missing; sequencing was by immunoSEQ multiplex PCR. Found here are over a million clones, approximately 80% of them singletons; the top ten hold 0.61%. Material: memory CD4+ T cells from PBMCs. Subset described: CD45RA-negative fraction. These receptors all stem from a man between 18 and 29 years old in good health. Some clones in this sample may be carry-over from other donors' samples.

In DNA form, the CDR3 reads TGTGCCAGCAGTTTATCGTGGCAGAGCACCGGGGAGCTGTTTTTT. This codes for CASSLSWQSTGELFF. The rearrangement links TRBV27 to TRBJ2-2; D not certain. V lost 0 bases and J lost 4, with 9 bases in between. The CDR3 consists of 15 residues. Germline CDR1 MNHEY, CDR2 SMNVEV (reference sequence).

A single count supports this clone. The J gene is TRBJ2-7, the V gene TRBV7-9, with 7 bases that match TRBD2. The CDR3 contains 14 residues. V was clipped by 2 bases and J by 0 bases; unmatched bases: 1. Germline values: CDR1 SEHNR, CDR2 FQNEAQ (reference sequence). CDR3 DNA: TGTGCCAGCAGCTTACGCGGGGGCTCCTACGAGCAGTACTTC. It yields the protein CASSLRGGSYEQYF.

This chain links TRBV29-1 with TRBJ2-5; D may correspond to TRBD1 or TRBD2 (5 bases each). This CDR3 comprises 12 residues. The germline V and J ends were trimmed by 6 bases and 1 base, with 9 bases remaining between them. Germline loops: CDR1 SQVTM, CDR2 ANQGSEA. The CDR3 reads CSVGPTQETQYF. CDR3 coding DNA: TGCAGCGTGGGACCGACCCAAGAGACCCAGTACTTC.

The table lists this clone with a count of one. The J gene is TRBJ2-1, the V gene TRBV28, with D unresolved. This CDR3 comprises 15 residues. Trimming pared 4 bases from V and 0 bases from J, leaving 10 bases between. Germline V lookup: CDR1 MDHEN, CDR2 SYDVKM. The CDR3 nucleotides are TGTGCCAGCAGTTCCCCCTCCAGCTCCTACAATGAGCAGTTCTTC. This gives the protein CASSSPSSSYNEQFF.

This clone was recorded once. The V and J genes are TRBV29-1 and TRBJ1-5, with D unresolved. The V and J ends lost 7 bases and 0 bases respectively, with 13 bases between them. The V gene's germline CDR1 is SQVTM and CDR2 ANQGSEA. The CDR3 has 14 amino acids. In DNA, the CDR3 is TGCAGCGGGGGTGGGCCCGATAGCAATCAGCCCCAGCATTTT. Residues: CSGGGPDSNQPQHF.

V and J are TRBV28 and TRBJ1-3; D unresolved. CDR1 is MDHEN and CDR2 is SYDVKM in the germline V gene. Trimming removed 6 bases at V and 4 bases at J, with 16 bases between. The CDR3 is 15 residues long. The CDR3 reads CASSPSPGVGNTIYF. DNA for the CDR3: TGTGCCAGCAGCCCCAGTCCGGGTGTGGGAAACACCATATATTTT.

This clone was detected a few times. The chain combines TRBV4-1 with TRBJ2-7; 7 bases are shared with TRBD2. Trimming at V came to 2 bases and at J to 6 bases, leaving 16 bases not matched to a gene. The CDR3 sequence is 17 residues long. Germline V gene data show CDR1 as MGHRA and CDR2 as YSYEKL. CDR3 sequence (DNA): TGCGCCAGCAGCCAACGACTAGGCGGGAGCCTCCCTTTCGAGCAGTACTTC. The encoded protein is CASSQRLGGSLPFEQYF.

V is TRBV19 and J is TRBJ2-3, with 14 bases aligning to TRBD2. CDR1 LNHDA and CDR2 SQIVND come from the germline V gene (reference sequence). V was clipped by 5 bases and J by 4 bases; unmatched bases: 2. The CDR3 runs to 15 residues. CDR3 sequence: CASSEGLAGADTQYF. In DNA form, the CDR3 reads TGTGCCAGTAGTGAGGGACTAGCGGGAGCAGATACGCAGTATTTT.

This chain links TRBV14 with TRBJ2-1; 8 nucleotides line up with TRBD1. The CDR3 spans 16 residues. V shed 3 bases and J 0 bases; nucleotides not matched to a gene: 4. The germline V gene has CDR1 SGHDN and CDR2 FVKESK. The CDR3 loop reads CASSHIQGGSYNEQFF. The CDR3 nucleotides read TGTGCCAGCAGCCATATACAGGGGGGCTCCTACAATGAGCAGTTCTTC.

V usage is TRBV9 and J usage is TRBJ1-2, with D perhaps matching TRBD1 (5 bases). This CDR3 has 14 residues. V lost 6 bases to trimming and J lost 3 bases, with 15 bases between them. Germline V gene lookup returns CDR1 SGDLS and CDR2 YYNGEE. The CDR3 DNA is TGTGCCAGCACCCCCGGGGTGGGGGACTATGGCTACACCTTC. It specifies CASTPGVGDYGYTF.

The chain recombines TRBV6-5 with TRBJ1-2; 8 bases are shared with TRBD1. The CDR3 extends over 14 amino acids. Trimming removed 5 bases from V and 5 bases from J; junction bases left unmatched: 7. Germline V gene sequence: CDR1 MNHEY, CDR2 SVGAGI. CDR3 region: CASSPDRVWYGYTF. In DNA, the CDR3 is TGTGCCAGCAGTCCGGACAGGGTTTGGTATGGCTACACCTTC.

In this sample, this clone turned up many times. This chain joins TRBV5-6 and TRBJ1-2; D is uncertain. The V gene lost 4 bases and the J gene lost 7 bases, with 11 bases spanning the gap. CDR3 length: 12 amino acids. From germline, CDR1 is SGHDT and CDR2 YYEEEE. CDR3 sequence reads: CASSATGLGYTF. The DNA of the CDR3 is TGTGCCAGCAGCGCCACCGGTCTTGGCTACACCTTC.

The sample holds many counts of this clone. Within the sample, other DNA sequences also encode this same CDR3. The chain joins TRBV11-3 to TRBJ2-7; TRBD2 might be the D (5 bases). In germline, CDR1 is SGHNT, CDR2 YENEEA. CDR3 length: 17 residues. The V end was cut by 4 bases, the J end by 5 bases, with 24 bases between. Written as DNA, the CDR3 is TGTGCCAGCAGCTCCCTACGCGTCCAGGAGGAGTTGGACGAGCAGTACTTC. Its protein product is CASSSLRVQEELDEQYF. Full variable domain (missing parts from reference TRBV11-3 and TRBJ2-7): EAGVVQSPRYKIIEKKQPVAFWCNPISGHNTLYWYLQNLGQGPELLIRYENEEAVDDSQLPKDRFSAERLKGVDSTLKIQPAELGDSAVYLCASSSLRVQEELDEQYFGPGTRLTVT.

The V call is TRBV5-5, the J call TRBJ1-3; tentatively, D is TRBD1 (6 bases). The CDR3 length is 16 residues. V was shortened by 4 bases and J by 0 bases, with 14 bases between the two germline ends. Germline V gene sequence: CDR1 SGHKS, CDR2 YYEKEE (reference sequence). The CDR3 here is CASSPQDRASGNTIYF. The CDR3 DNA sequence: TGTGCCAGCAGCCCACAGGACAGAGCCTCTGGAAACACCATATATTTT.

The chain is built from TRBV7-9 and TRBJ2-3; 8 positions match TRBD2. Per the germline V gene, CDR1 is SEHNR and CDR2 is FQNEAQ (reference sequence). Trimming removed 5 bases from V and 0 bases from J; junction bases left unmatched: 4. The CDR3 runs 15 residues. CDR3 loop: CASSVSGASTDTQYF. As DNA, the CDR3 is TGTGCCAGCAGCGTTAGCGGGGCCAGCACAGATACGCAGTATTTT.

The sample holds one count of this clone. V usage is TRBV5-6 and J usage is TRBJ1-5, with no clear D. Germline CDR1 reads SGHDT; CDR2 reads YYEEEE. The V gene lost 0 bases and the J gene lost 4 bases, with 5 bases spanning the gap. This CDR3 region has 13 residues. CDR3 DNA sequence: TGTGCCAGCAGCTTGGATGGTAATCAGCCCCAGCATTTT. Its translation: CASSLDGNQPQHF.

The chain couples TRBV18 to TRBJ2-1; D may be TRBD1 (6 bases). The V gene lost 4 bases and the J gene lost 8 bases, with 18 bases spanning the gap. CDR1 is KGHSH and CDR2 is LQKENI in the germline V gene. This CDR3 contains 15 residues. The CDR3 loop reads CASSQNRVEADEQFF. The CDR3 DNA reads TGTGCCAGCTCACAGAACAGGGTTGAGGCCGATGAGCAGTTCTTC.

This chain links TRBV19 with TRBJ2-6; D is unresolved. Trimming took off 5 bases at V and 0 bases at J, with 17 bases between the two ends. CDR1 and CDR2 from the germline V gene are LNHDA and SQIVND (reference sequence). The CDR3 runs to 18 residues. The CDR3 DNA reads TGTGCCAGTAGTCCACAGATTCTCCAGGTCTCTGGGGCCAACGTCCTGACTTTC. Protein: CASSPQILQVSGANVLTF.

This clone has a single count. This chain joins TRBV29-1 and TRBJ2-3; 13 nucleotides line up with TRBD2. Trimming took 7 bases from V and 3 from J; bases not matched to a gene: 7. The CDR3 has 15 amino acids. The germline V gene encodes CDR1 SQVTM and CDR2 ANQGSEA. CDR3 loop: CSALGLAGDTDTQYF. CDR3 DNA: TGCAGCGCCCTAGGACTAGCGGGAGATACAGATACGCAGTATTTT.

The chain carries TRBV28 and TRBJ1-6; no clear D. Germline assignment: CDR1 MDHEN and CDR2 SYDVKM. Trimming cost V 7 bases and J 5 bases, with 12 bases left between them. The CDR3 runs to 14 residues. DNA of the CDR3: TGTGCCAGCACTCCCCCCGGGGATAATTCACCCCTCCACTTT. Amino acid sequence: CASTPPGDNSPLHF.

A few counts support this clone. This same CDR3 is encoded by further DNA sequences in the sample. The chain uses TRBV5-1 and TRBJ2-1; D unresolved. The CDR3 sequence is 13 residues long. Trimming pared 0 bases from V and 3 bases from J, leaving 4 bases between. In germline, CDR1 is SGHRS, CDR2 YFSETQ. CDR3 sequence (DNA): TGCGCCAGCAGCTTGGACAGCTACAATGAGCAGTTCTTC. Protein: CASSLDSYNEQFF.

In this sample, this clone turned up once. With only one base between it and a far larger clone, this is likely a read error. The sample has other DNA sequences that encode this CDR3 too. The V gene is TRBV7-2, the J gene TRBJ2-7; 7 bases are shared with TRBD1. Per the germline V gene, CDR1 is SGHTA and CDR2 is FQGNSA. This CDR3 spans 15 amino acids. The CDR3 is CASSARQGFSYEQYF. For the CDR3, the DNA is TGTGCCAGCAGCGCCCGACAGGGCTTCTCCTACGAGCAGTATTTC.

The chain uses TRBV28 and TRBJ1-2; TRBD1 matches at 8 bases. Germline assignment: CDR1 MDHEN and CDR2 SYDVKM. The CDR3 is made up of 13 amino acids. Trimming removed 6 bases from V and 4 bases from J; junction bases left unmatched: 4. CDR3: CASRRQGLYGYTF. DNA for the CDR3: TGTGCCAGCAGACGACAGGGGCTCTATGGCTACACCTTC.